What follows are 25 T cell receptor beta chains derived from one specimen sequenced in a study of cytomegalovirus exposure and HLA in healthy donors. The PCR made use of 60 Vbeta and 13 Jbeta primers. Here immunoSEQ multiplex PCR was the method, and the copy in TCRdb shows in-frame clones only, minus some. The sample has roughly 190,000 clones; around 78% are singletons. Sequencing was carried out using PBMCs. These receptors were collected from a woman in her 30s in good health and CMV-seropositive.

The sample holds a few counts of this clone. The CDR3 reads CASSLVDRGTEAFF. Here the CDR3 DNA reads TGTGCCAGCAGCTTGGTAGACAGGGGCACTGAAGCTTTCTTT. The chain carries TRBV5-4 and TRBJ1-1; 8 nucleotides match TRBD1. CDR3 length equals 14 residues. V lost 0 bases to trimming and J lost 4 bases; unmatched junction nucleotides: 2. CDR1 is SGHNT, CDR2 YYREEE, per germline (reference sequence).

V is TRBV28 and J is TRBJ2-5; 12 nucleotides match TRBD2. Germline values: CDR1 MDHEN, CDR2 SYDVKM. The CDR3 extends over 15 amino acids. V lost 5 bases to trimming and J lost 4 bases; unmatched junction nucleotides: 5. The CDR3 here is CASSRLAGGRETQYF. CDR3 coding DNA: TGTGCCAGCAGTCGGCTAGCGGGAGGGCGAGAGACCCAGTACTTC.

CDR3 amino acids: CASSLRDRELFF. The CDR3, as DNA: TGTGCCAGCTCACTCAGGGATCGGGAGCTGTTTTTT. The chain combines TRBV18 with TRBJ2-2; D is possibly TRBD1 (5 bases). Trimming left V 4 bases short and J 9 bases short, with 9 bases between. CDR1 and CDR2 (germline): KGHSH, LQKENI. The CDR3 runs 12 residues.

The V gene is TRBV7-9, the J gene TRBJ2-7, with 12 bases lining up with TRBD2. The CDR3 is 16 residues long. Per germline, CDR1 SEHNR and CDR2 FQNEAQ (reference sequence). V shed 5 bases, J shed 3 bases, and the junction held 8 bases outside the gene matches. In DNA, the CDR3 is TGTGCCAGCAGCCGCTCCGGACTAGCGGGGTTCTACGAGCAGTACTTC. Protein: CASSRSGLAGFYEQYF.

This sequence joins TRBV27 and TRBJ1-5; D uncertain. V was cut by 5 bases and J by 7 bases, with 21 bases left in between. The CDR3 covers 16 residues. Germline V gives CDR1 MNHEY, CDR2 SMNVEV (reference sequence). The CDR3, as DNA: TGTGCCAGCAGTCCCGAGTTGGGAGGATCCGGGCAGCCCCAGCATTTT. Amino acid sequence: CASSPELGGSGQPQHF.

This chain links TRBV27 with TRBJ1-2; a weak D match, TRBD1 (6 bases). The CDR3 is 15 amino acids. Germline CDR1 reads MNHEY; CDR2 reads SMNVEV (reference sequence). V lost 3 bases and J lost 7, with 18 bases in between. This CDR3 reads CASSFTGGASSGYTF. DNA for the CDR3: TGTGCCAGCAGTTTTACGGGGGGCGCGTCATCTGGCTACACCTTC.

As DNA, the CDR3 is TGTGCCAGCAGTCCAGGGGGAGGTCGGTACATTCAGTACTTC. It codes for CASSPGGGRYIQYF. This chain joins TRBV27 and TRBJ2-4, with D possibly matching TRBD1 (7 bases). The CDR3 has 14 amino acids. Trimming stripped 5 bases from V and 8 bases from J, with 16 bases between. CDR1 MNHEY and CDR2 SMNVEV come from the germline V gene (reference sequence).

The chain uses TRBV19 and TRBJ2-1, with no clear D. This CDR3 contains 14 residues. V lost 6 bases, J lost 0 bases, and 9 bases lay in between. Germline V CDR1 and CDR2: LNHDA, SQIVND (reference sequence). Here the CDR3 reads CASRPLSSYNEQFF. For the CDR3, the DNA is TGTGCCAGTAGGCCTCTAAGCTCCTACAATGAGCAGTTCTTC. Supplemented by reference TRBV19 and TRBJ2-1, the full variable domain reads DGGITQSPKYLFRKEGQNVTLSCEQNLNHDAMYWYRQDPGQGLRLIYYSQIVNDFQKGDIAEGYSVSREKKESFPLTVTSAQKNPTAFYLCASRPLSSYNEQFFGPGTRLTVL.

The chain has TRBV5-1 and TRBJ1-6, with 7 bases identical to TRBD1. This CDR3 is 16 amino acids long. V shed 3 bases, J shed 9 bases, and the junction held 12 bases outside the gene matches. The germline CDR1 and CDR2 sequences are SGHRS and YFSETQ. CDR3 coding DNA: TGCGCCAGCAGCTCCGGACAGGACAGTTACCTTTCACCCCTCCACTTT. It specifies CASSSGQDSYLSPLHF.

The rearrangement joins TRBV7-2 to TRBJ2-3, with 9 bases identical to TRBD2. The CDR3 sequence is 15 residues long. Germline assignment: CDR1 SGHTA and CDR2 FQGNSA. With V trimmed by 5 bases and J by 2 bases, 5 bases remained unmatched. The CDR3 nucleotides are TGTGCCAGCAGCCCGCCGGGACTAGCCACAGATACGCAGTATTTT. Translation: CASSPPGLATDTQYF.

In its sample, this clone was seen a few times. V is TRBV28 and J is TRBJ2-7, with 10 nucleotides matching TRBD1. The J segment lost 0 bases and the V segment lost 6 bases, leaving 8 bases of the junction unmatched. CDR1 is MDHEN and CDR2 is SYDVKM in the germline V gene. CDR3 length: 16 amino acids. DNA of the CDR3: TGTGCCAGCAGCCCTCTGGGGACAGGGGACTCCTACGAGCAGTACTTC. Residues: CASSPLGTGDSYEQYF.

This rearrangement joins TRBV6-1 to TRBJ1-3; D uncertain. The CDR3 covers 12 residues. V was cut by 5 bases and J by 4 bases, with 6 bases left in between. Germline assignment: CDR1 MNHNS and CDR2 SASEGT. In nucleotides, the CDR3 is TGTGCCAGCAGTTTGAGAGGAAACACCATATATTTT. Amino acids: CASSLRGNTIYF.

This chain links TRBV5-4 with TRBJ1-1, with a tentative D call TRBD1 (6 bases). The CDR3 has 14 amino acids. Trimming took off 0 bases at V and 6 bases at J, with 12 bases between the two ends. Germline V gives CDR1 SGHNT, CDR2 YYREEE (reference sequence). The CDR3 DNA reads TGTGCCAGCAGCTTGGAAGGACAGTCGGCTGAAGCTTTCTTT. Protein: CASSLEGQSAEAFF.

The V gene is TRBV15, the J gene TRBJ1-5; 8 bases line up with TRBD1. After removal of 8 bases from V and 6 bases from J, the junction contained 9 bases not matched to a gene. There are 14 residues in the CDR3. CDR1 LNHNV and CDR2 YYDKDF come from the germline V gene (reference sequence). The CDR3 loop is CATQRDRQFQPQHF. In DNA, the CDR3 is TGTGCCACCCAACGGGACAGGCAATTTCAGCCCCAGCATTTT.

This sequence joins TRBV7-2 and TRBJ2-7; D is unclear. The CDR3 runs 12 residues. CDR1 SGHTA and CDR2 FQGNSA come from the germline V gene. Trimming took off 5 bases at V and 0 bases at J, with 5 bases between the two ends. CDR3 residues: CASSRFSYEQYF. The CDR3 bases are TGTGCCAGCAGCCGTTTCTCCTACGAGCAGTACTTC. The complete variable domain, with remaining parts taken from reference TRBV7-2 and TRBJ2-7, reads GAGVSQSPSNKVTEKGKDVELRCDPISGHTALYWYRQSLGQGLEFLIYFQGNSAPDKSGLPSDRFSAERTGGSVSTLTIQRTQQEDSAVYLCASSRFSYEQYFGPGTRLTVT.

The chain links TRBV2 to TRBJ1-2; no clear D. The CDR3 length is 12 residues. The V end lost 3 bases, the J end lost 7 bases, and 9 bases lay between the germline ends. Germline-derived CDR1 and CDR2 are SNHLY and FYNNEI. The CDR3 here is CASSDGRGGYTF. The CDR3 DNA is TGTGCCAGCAGTGACGGTCGGGGTGGCTACACCTTC.

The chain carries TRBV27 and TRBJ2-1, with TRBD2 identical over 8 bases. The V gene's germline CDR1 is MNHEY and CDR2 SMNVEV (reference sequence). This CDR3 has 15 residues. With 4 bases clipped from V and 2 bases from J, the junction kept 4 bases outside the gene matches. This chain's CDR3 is CASSSSLAAYNEQFF. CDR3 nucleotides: TGTGCCAGCAGTTCATCACTAGCGGCCTACAATGAGCAGTTCTTC.

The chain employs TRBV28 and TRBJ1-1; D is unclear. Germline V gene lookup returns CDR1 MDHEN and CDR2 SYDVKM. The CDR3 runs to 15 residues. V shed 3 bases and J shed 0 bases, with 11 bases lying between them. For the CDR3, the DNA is TGTGCCAGCAGTTTCGGGTCGAGTGTGAACACTGAAGCTTTCTTT. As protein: CASSFGSSVNTEAFF. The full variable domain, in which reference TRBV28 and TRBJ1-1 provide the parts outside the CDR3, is DVKVTQSSRYLVKRTGEKVFLECVQDMDHENMFWYRQDPGLGLRLIYFSYDVKMKEKGDIPEGYSVSREKKERFSLILESASTNQTSMYLCASSFGSSVNTEAFFGQGTRLTVV.

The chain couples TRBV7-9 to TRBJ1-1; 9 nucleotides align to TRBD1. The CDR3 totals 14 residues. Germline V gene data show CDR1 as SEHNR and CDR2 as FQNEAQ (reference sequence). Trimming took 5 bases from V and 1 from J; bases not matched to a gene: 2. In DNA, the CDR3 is TGTGCCAGCAGCCTGACAGGGGGGAACACTGAAGCTTTCTTT. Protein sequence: CASSLTGGNTEAFF.

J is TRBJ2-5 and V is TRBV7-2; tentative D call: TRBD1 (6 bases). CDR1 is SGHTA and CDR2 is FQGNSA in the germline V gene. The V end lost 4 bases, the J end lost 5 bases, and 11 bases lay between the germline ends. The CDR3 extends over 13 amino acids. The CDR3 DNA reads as TGTGCCAGCAGCTACACAGGGTTCGAGACCCAGTACTTC. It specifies CASSYTGFETQYF.

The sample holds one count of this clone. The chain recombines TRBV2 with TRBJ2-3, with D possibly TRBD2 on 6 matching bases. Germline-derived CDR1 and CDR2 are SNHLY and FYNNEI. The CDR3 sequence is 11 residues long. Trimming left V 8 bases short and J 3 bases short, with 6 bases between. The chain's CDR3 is CASRGTDTQYF. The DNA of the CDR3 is TGTGCCAGCCGGGGGACAGATACGCAGTATTTT.

CDR3 sequence (DNA): TGTGCCAGTAGTACGGGGCGACAGGGATTCGGCACCGGGGAGCTGTTTTTT. This sequence encodes CASSTGRQGFGTGELFF. The chain is built from TRBV19 and TRBJ2-2, with 7 bases that match TRBD1. The CDR3 loop spans 17 amino acids. J gave up 4 bases and V 4 bases, and 12 bases lay outside the gene matches. Germline CDR1 and CDR2: LNHDA and SQIVND (reference sequence).

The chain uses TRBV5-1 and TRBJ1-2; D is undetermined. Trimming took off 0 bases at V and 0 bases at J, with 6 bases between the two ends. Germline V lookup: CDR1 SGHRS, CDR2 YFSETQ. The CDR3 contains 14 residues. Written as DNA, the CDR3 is TGCGCCAGCAGCTTGGGAGCCACTAACTATGGCTACACCTTC. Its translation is CASSLGATNYGYTF. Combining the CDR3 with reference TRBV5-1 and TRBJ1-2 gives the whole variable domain KAGVTQTPRYLIKTRGQQVTLSCSPISGHRSVSWYQQTPGQGLQFLFEYFSETQRNKGNFPGRFSGRQFSNSRSEMNVSTLELGDSALYLCASSLGATNYGYTFGSGTRLTVV.

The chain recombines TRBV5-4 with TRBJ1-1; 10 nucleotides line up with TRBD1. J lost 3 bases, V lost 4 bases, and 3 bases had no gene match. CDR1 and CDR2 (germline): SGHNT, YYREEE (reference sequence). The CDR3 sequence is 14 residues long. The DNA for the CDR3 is TGTGCCAGCAGCGGGGGACAGGGGTACACTGAAGCTTTCTTT. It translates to CASSGGQGYTEAFF.

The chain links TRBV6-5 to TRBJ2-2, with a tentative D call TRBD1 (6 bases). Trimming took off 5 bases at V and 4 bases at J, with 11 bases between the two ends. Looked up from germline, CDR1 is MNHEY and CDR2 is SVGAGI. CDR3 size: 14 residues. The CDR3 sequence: CASSVTGSTGELFF. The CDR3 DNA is TGTGCCAGCAGTGTTACAGGGTCCACCGGGGAGCTGTTTTTT.